A single sample gave rise to the 22 T cell receptor beta chains below, sequenced in a study of cytomegalovirus exposure and HLA in healthy donors. The PCR was carried out with 60 Vbeta primers and 13 Jbeta primers. Sequencing used immunoSEQ multiplex PCR; TCRdb keeps in-frame clones, though not all of them. The sample shows fewer than 200,000 clones, approximately 80% of them seen only once. Sequenced material: PBMCs. These receptors were collected from a woman aged 50 to 60 in good health and CMV-seronegative.

This clone was counted a few times. This chain connects TRBV9 to TRBJ2-3; TRBD2 is a possible D gene (6 bases). The CDR3 is 15 amino acids. V was clipped by 4 bases and J by 1 base, with 13 bases between them. CDR1 and CDR2 (germline): SGDLS, YYNGEE. DNA for the CDR3: TGTGCCAGCAGCCCCGGACTAACAGGCACAGATACGCAGTATTTT. Amino acids: CASSPGLTGTDTQYF.

Remarks on this clone: Other DNA sequences in this specimen translate into the identical CDR3. The rearrangement links TRBV20-1 to TRBJ2-5; D is unclear. Trimming removed 3 bases from V and 5 bases from J, with 4 bases in between. The CDR3 consists of 10 residues. Per germline, CDR1 DFQATT and CDR2 SNEGSKA (reference sequence). The CDR3 coding sequence is TGCAGTGCTAGGAGGGAGACCCAGTACTTC. Translating gives CSARRETQYF.

This clone was detected a few times. The J gene is TRBJ2-3, the V gene TRBV7-9, with D unresolved. V was trimmed by 0 bases and J by 6 bases, leaving 13 bases between them. CDR1 is SEHNR, CDR2 FQNEAQ, per germline (reference sequence). The CDR3 length is 15 residues. For the CDR3, the DNA is TGTGCCAGCAGCTTAGCCCCGCCTCCAGTGGATACGCAGTATTTT. Translation: CASSLAPPPVDTQYF.

V gene TRBV7-9 combines with J gene TRBJ1-1, with a possible D match to TRBD1 (6 bases). In germline, CDR1 is SEHNR, CDR2 FQNEAQ (reference sequence). The CDR3 is 15 amino acids. V lost 5 bases and J lost 0, with 13 bases in between. The CDR3 DNA reads TGTGCCAGCAGCCCAAGGCAGGGGATGAACACTGAAGCTTTCTTT. Translation gives CASSPRQGMNTEAFF.

This clone has only a few counts. The chain combines TRBV5-1 with TRBJ2-1; 11 bases are shared with TRBD2. V lost 3 bases and J lost 7; bases outside the gene matches: 6. This CDR3 has 15 residues. Per germline, CDR1 SGHRS and CDR2 YFSETQ. The chain's CDR3 is CASSYASGGRNEQFF. The CDR3 DNA is TGCGCCAGCAGCTACGCTAGCGGGGGGAGAAATGAGCAGTTCTTC.

The rearrangement joins TRBV20-1 to TRBJ2-1; maybe TRBD1 (5 bases). CDR1 and CDR2 from the germline V gene are DFQATT and SNEGSKA (reference sequence). The CDR3 sequence is 11 residues long. V lost 8 bases and J 5 bases, leaving 10 bases between the germline ends. CDR3 loop: CSTPTDNEQFF. DNA for the CDR3: TGCAGTACCCCGACAGACAATGAGCAGTTCTTC.

This clone appeared a single time. The chain combines TRBV6-4 with TRBJ2-1; 8 nucleotides agree with TRBD2. Germline values: CDR1 MRHNA, CDR2 SNTAGT. The ends lost 2 bases at V and 12 bases at J; junction bases unmatched: 6. CDR3 length: 13 amino acids. The CDR3 sequence is CASSDARGGPQFF. CDR3 in DNA: TGTGCCAGCAGTGACGCCCGGGGGGGCCCGCAGTTCTTC.

The chain carries TRBV29-1 and TRBJ2-5, with 7 bases fitting TRBD1. The J call is uncertain, as TRBJ2-7 better fits the DNA end. This CDR3 has 13 amino acids. Germline loops: CDR1 SQVTM, CDR2 ANQGSEA. This CDR3 reads CSVEGDRDYEQYF. The DNA for the CDR3 is TGCAGCGTTGAAGGGGACAGAGACTACGAGCAGTACTTC.

The chain joins TRBV5-1 to TRBJ2-1; 7 nucleotides align to TRBD1. V was pared by 0 bases and J by 0 bases, with 12 bases of the junction left unmatched. The germline V gene encodes CDR1 SGHRS and CDR2 YFSETQ. The CDR3 is 19 amino acids. CDR3: CASSLGTGGSMSSYNEQFF. The CDR3, as DNA: TGCGCCAGCAGCTTGGGGACAGGCGGGTCGATGAGCTCCTACAATGAGCAGTTCTTC.

This clone has only a few counts. The gene calls are TRBV9 and TRBJ2-1; unclear D gene. CDR1 is SGDLS, CDR2 YYNGEE, per germline. CDR3 length equals 14 residues. The V end lost 0 bases, the J end lost 5 bases, and 9 bases lay between the germline ends. The CDR3 loop is CASSVDPYNNEQFF. CDR3 coding DNA: TGTGCCAGCAGCGTAGATCCTTATAACAATGAGCAGTTCTTC.

The chain employs TRBV7-2 and TRBJ2-4; D is possibly TRBD1 (5 bases). The CDR3 runs to 13 residues. V lost 8 bases, J lost 3 bases, and 11 bases lay in between. Germline CDR1 and CDR2: SGHTA and FQGNSA. The CDR3: CASAGFDKNIQYF. The CDR3 DNA follows: TGTGCCAGCGCAGGGTTTGACAAAAACATTCAGTACTTC. The full variable domain, with the rest looked up from reference TRBV7-2 and TRBJ2-4, is GAGVSQSPSNKVTEKGKDVELRCDPISGHTALYWYRQSLGQGLEFLIYFQGNSAPDKSGLPSDRFSAERTGGSVSTLTIQRTQQEDSAVYLCASAGFDKNIQYFGAGTRLSVL.

This sequence joins TRBV19 and TRBJ1-5; tentatively, D is TRBD1 (6 bases). The CDR3 totals 16 residues. The ends were cut back, 4 bases at V and 0 bases at J, with 13 bases in the middle. CDR1 LNHDA and CDR2 SQIVND come from the germline V gene (reference sequence). In DNA form, the CDR3 reads TGTGCCAGTAGTACCTATCACAGGGTTAGCAATCAGCCCCAGCATTTT. It encodes CASSTYHRVSNQPQHF. The full variable domain, its missing parts supplied by reference TRBV19 and TRBJ1-5, is DGGITQSPKYLFRKEGQNVTLSCEQNLNHDAMYWYRQDPGQGLRLIYYSQIVNDFQKGDIAEGYSVSREKKESFPLTVTSAQKNPTAFYLCASSTYHRVSNQPQHFGDGTRLSIL.

The rearrangement links TRBV28 to TRBJ1-1; D remains unclear. Germline assignment: CDR1 MDHEN and CDR2 SYDVKM. The V and J ends lost 5 bases and 3 bases respectively, with 16 bases between them. The CDR3 loop spans 15 amino acids. CDR3 coding DNA: TGTGCCAGCAGTCCCACTGGCGGCGTTCACACTGAAGCTTTCTTT. Translation: CASSPTGGVHTEAFF.

V gene TRBV28 combines with J gene TRBJ1-6, with D unclear. CDR3 length: 12 amino acids. Deletions cut 5 bases from V and 10 bases from J, with 9 bases between. Germline V gene data show CDR1 as MDHEN and CDR2 as SYDVKM. CDR3 protein: CASSPVGSPLHF. In nucleotides, the CDR3 is TGTGCCAGCAGTCCTGTCGGGTCACCCCTCCACTTT.

The genes are TRBV6-6 and TRBJ1-2; D remains unclear. CDR1 is MNHNY and CDR2 is SVGAGI in the germline V gene (reference sequence). Between the trimmed V and J ends, which lost 7 bases and 4 bases, there was a span of 13 bases. CDR3 length: 13 amino acids. The CDR3 DNA reads TGTGCCAGCAAAGATCCAGGCCCCTATGGCTACACCTTC. Amino acid sequence: CASKDPGPYGYTF.

The rearrangement joins TRBV5-1 to TRBJ2-7; no clear D. Germline V gene data show CDR1 as SGHRS and CDR2 as YFSETQ. V was shortened by 0 bases and J by 5 bases, with 9 bases between the two germline ends. The CDR3 is 13 amino acids. The chain's CDR3 is CASSLARSHEQYF. For the CDR3, the DNA is TGCGCCAGCAGCTTGGCTAGATCGCACGAGCAGTACTTC.

This CDR3 reads CASSVGTSGGRETQYF. Written as DNA, the CDR3 is TGTGCCAGCAGCGTCGGGACTAGCGGGGGGAGGGAGACCCAGTACTTC. The gene calls are TRBV7-2 and TRBJ2-5; TRBD2 matches 15 bases. Trimming removed 5 bases from V and 5 bases from J; junction bases left unmatched: 6. Germline lookup yields CDR1 SGHTA and CDR2 FQGNSA. The CDR3 is made up of 16 amino acids.

This clone appeared once. The chain has TRBV7-9 and TRBJ1-2; possible D gene TRBD1, 6 bases. V lost 3 bases and J lost 3, with 14 bases in between. This CDR3 has 15 residues. Looked up from germline, CDR1 is SEHNR and CDR2 is FQNEAQ (reference sequence). The CDR3 here is CASSFAQGVDYGYTF. The CDR3 nucleotides read TGTGCCAGCAGCTTCGCACAGGGCGTCGACTATGGCTACACCTTC. The complete variable domain, with remaining parts taken from reference TRBV7-9 and TRBJ1-2, reads DTGVSQNPRHKITKRGQNVTFRCDPISEHNRLYWYRQTLGQGPEFLTYFQNEAQLEKSRLLSDRFSAERPKGSFSTLEIQRTEQGDSAMYLCASSFAQGVDYGYTFGSGTRLTVV.

CDR3 sequence (DNA): TGTGCCAGCAGTTCATCCGGTATCTACGAGCAGTACTTC. It codes for CASSSSGIYEQYF. The rearrangement joins TRBV28 to TRBJ2-7; D call uncertain. The CDR3 is made up of 13 amino acids. Germline CDR1 reads MDHEN; CDR2 reads SYDVKM. Trimming shortened V by 4 bases and J by 3 bases, and 10 bases separated the two germline ends.

The rearrangement uses TRBV11-2 and TRBJ2-7; 10 bases fit TRBD2. The CDR3 loop spans 15 amino acids. Germline V gene data show CDR1 as SGHAT and CDR2 as FQNNGV. The junction had 8 bases not matched to a gene; V was cut back by 5 bases and J by 4 bases. CDR3 in amino acids: CASSKQSGRGYEQYF. CDR3 DNA sequence: TGTGCCAGCAGCAAGCAAAGCGGGAGGGGGTACGAGCAGTACTTC.

The rearrangement links TRBV29-1 to TRBJ1-5; TRBD1 matches at 7 bases. V trimming: 7 bases; J trimming: 2 bases; junction bases outside the gene matches: 8. Germline assignment: CDR1 SQVTM and CDR2 ANQGSEA. CDR3 length equals 14 residues. CDR3 sequence (DNA): TGCAGCGCCGGAACAGGGGCCCGCAATCAGCCCCAGCATTTT. Translation gives CSAGTGARNQPQHF.

The chain combines TRBV6-5 with TRBJ2-7; 8 bases align to TRBD2. This CDR3 region has 14 residues. Germline trimming cut 5 bases from V and 0 bases from J; bases unmatched to any gene: 3. Germline loops: CDR1 MNHEY, CDR2 SVGAGI. The CDR3 DNA is TGTGCCAGCAGTGCGGGGGGCTTCTCCTACGAGCAGTACTTC. Translated: CASSAGGFSYEQYF.